Included here is one TCR beta chain sequence, with context. This clonotype was detected many times. What antigen it recognizes has not been identified. The input lacks base qualities; no much larger clone sits a single base away. This sample stems from a study of T cells in Graves' hyperthyroidism and ophthalmopathy (dated by TCRdb to the late 2010s). As for the study more broadly: Peripheral blood samples were taken at the time of initial diagnosis, prior to any treatment. For training and testing, the roughly 97 patients in the discovery cohort were randomly divided in a 7:3 ratio. To identify TCR V-J signatures that set the groups apart, the researchers used a discovery cohort of 90 to 100 patients, made up of 40 to 45 with Graves' ophthalmopathy and some 55 with stable Graves' hyperthyroidism. TCR Vbeta CDR3 sequencing of some 140 peripheral blood samples (under 45 ophthalmopathy, 70 to 85 hyperthyroidism and roughly 17 progressor patients) is reported in the paper. Prospective prediction of ophthalmopathy was tested in an independent validation cohort consisting of 18 to 20 hyperthyroidism patients and over 15 patients who later progressed to ophthalmopathy. In addition, the study compared T-cell repertoires in thyroid tissue and in blood from roughly 6 Graves' hyperthyroidism patients. After sampling, hyperthyroidism patients received methimazole starting at 30 mg daily, and ophthalmopathy patients received high-dose intravenous methylprednisolone.

Relative to germline, V is 5 bases shorter and J is 0 bases shorter, with 14 bases between their ends. Including the terminal cysteine and phenylalanine, the CDR3 comprises 16 residues. The retained sequence is limited to the CDR3, 48 bases, with the frame set at the first base. The paper as a whole reports these results and caveats: A model built on a 13 V-J signature distinguished ophthalmopathy from stable hyperthyroidism, reaching approximately 89% sensitivity and about 81% specificity in cross-validation and 80%/75% in testing. No statistical method was used to fix the sample size in advance, and group allocation was not hidden from the investigators. In validation, the model predicted progression to ophthalmopathy a median of about 6.8 months before onset, with 65% to 71% sensitivity and around 76% specificity. Most expanded thyroid clonotypes (frequency above 0.001) were also detected in blood, a finding suggesting that blood repertoires may reflect thyroid immune responses.

The TCR beta CDR3 regions were amplified from RNA transcripts. The TCR CDR3 was subjected to a first round of RT-PCR using the HTBI primer set and the Qiagen OneStep RT-PCR kit. Libraries were constructed in a second round of multiplex PCR, after which size selection and purification were performed. Libraries were sequenced paired-end with 100 bp reads on an Illumina HiSeq2000. The study's processing was this. Raw data were processed with SOAPnuke, discarding reads with adapters, uncalled bases, mean Phred below 15, or no exact constant-primer or identifier match. COPE v1.2.5 was used to merge high-quality paired reads, and clonotypes were defined as unique nucleotide sequences. Clonotypes were aligned to IMGT TRBV, TRBD and TRBJ reference segments using MiTCR v1.1. The analysis was restricted to V-J combinations with a frequency above 0.0001, which together covered around 99% of the repertoires. The TCS score was defined as the ratio of F50 (clonal expansion) to E x V (chaos), calculated using BLOSUM62-based TCRdist between CDR3 peptides within each V-J. Welch's t-statistics and random forest reduced roughly 500 V-J features to fewer than 15, which were used in a naive Bayes classifier (R e1071). TCRdb trimmed public reads at Q25 via fastp, called clones via MiXCR and kept in-frame beta chains. Under each unique CDR3 protein, matching rows form one entry showing the most common genes and DNA. Here the V and J calls rest on TCRdb's processing, not on the authors' analysis. A total of around 260,000 distinct CDR3 sequences appear in this sample, 25% to 30% of them only once. The ten largest clones capture about 25% of the sample.

Hyperthyroidism patients were aged 18 to 65 years and newly diagnosed, with disease duration of less than 2 months. Patients with uncontrolled infections, other autoimmune diseases, pregnancy or lactation were excluded. Diagnoses relied on clinical symptoms, serum thyroxine and TRAb, thyroid ultrasound and orbital computed tomography. Blood from progressor patients was collected at the time of first diagnosis with hyperthyroidism, before any ophthalmopathy symptoms had appeared. Ficoll-Paque density gradient centrifugation was used to isolate PBMCs from about 10 ml of fresh peripheral blood. Progressor patients were initially diagnosed with Graves' hyperthyroidism and developed ophthalmopathy during follow-up. Trizol reagent was used to extract total RNA, and RNA quality was then checked on an Agilent 2100 Bioanalyzer.

The chain uses TRBV12-3 or TRBV12-4 and TRBJ2-1; no D gene is confidently identified. Sequenced material: blood. This TCR derives from a middle-aged man with Graves' hyperthyroidism that later progressed to Graves' ophthalmopathy. The DNA sequence reads TGTGCCAGCAGTCCCCGCGTGATTAGCTCCTACAATGAGCAGTTCTTC. Translated, it reads CASSPRVISSYNEQFF.